This TCR beta chain came from a study of chemoradiotherapy in HPV16-positive cancers. General study results and limits: Candidate HPV-specific clones and E7-related TCR motifs grew in tumor during treatment. HPV-specific T cells were functionally defined from only two HPV16-positive patients. For HPV16-positive patients, expanding HPV-responsive T cells associated with longer recurrence-free survival.

TCRdb keeps only in-frame clones here, not all; method: immunoSEQ multiplex PCR. The data show about 68,000 clones, about 88% seen once. The CDR3 has 14 amino acids. Germline assignment: CDR1 MNHEY and CDR2 SMNVEV (reference sequence). Between the trimmed V and J ends, which lost 6 bases and 1 base, there was a span of 10 bases. With respect to this clone: What it binds is not known.

This specimen was blood, taken from a patient who underwent chemoradiotherapy. The chain is built from TRBV27 and TRBJ2-1, with D hard to call. The sequence was obtained from a human donor with HPV-associated anogenital cancer. This chain's CDR3 is CASSPGLSYNEQFF. CDR3 nucleotide sequence: TGTGCCAGCAGCCCCGGTTTATCCTACAATGAGCAGTTCTTC.